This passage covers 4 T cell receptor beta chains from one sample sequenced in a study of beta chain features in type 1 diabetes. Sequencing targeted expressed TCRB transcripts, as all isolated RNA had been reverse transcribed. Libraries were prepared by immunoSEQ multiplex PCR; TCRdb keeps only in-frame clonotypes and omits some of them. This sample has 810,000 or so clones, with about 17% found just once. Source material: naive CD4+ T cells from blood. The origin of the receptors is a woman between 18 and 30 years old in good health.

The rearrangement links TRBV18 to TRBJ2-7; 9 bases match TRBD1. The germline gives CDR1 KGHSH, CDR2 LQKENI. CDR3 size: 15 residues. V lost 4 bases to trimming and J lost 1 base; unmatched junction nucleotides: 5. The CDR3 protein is CASSHTGTGSYEQYF. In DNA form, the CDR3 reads TGTGCCAGCTCACATACCGGGACAGGGTCCTACGAGCAGTACTTC.

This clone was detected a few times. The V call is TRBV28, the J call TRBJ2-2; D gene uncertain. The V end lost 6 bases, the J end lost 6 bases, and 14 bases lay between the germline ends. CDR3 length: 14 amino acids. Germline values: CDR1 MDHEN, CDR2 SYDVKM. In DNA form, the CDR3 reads TGTGCCAGCAGCGCCCCCCAATACGCCGGGGAGCTGTTTTTT. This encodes CASSAPQYAGELFF.

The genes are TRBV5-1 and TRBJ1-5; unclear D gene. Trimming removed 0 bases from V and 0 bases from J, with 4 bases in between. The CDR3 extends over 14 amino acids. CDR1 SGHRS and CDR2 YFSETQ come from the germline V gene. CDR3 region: CASSLGSSNQPQHF. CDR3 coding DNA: TGCGCCAGCAGCTTGGGAAGTAGCAATCAGCCCCAGCATTTT.

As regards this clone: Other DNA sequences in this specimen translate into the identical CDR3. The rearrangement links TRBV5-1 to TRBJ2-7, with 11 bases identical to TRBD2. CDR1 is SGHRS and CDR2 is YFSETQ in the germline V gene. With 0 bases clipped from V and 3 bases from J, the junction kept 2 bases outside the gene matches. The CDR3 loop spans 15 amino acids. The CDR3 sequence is CASSLGLAGIYEQYF. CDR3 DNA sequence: TGCGCCAGCAGCTTGGGACTAGCGGGGATCTACGAGCAGTACTTC.